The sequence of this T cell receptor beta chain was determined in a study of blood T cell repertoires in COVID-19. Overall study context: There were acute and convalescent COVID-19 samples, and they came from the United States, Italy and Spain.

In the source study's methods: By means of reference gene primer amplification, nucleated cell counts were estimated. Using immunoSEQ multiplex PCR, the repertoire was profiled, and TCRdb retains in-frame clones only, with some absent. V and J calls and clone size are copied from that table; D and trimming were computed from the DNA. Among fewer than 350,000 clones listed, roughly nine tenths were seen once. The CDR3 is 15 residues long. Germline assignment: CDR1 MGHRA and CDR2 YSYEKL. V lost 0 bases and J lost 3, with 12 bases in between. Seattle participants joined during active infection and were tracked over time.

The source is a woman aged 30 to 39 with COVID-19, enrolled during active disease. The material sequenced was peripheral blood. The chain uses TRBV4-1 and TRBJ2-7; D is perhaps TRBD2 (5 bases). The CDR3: CASSQDGSGFYEQYF. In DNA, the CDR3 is TGCGCCAGCAGCCAAGACGGATCGGGGTTCTACGAGCAGTACTTC.